The source of this TCR beta chain is a study of T cells in Graves' hyperthyroidism and ophthalmopathy. Overall study: Peripheral blood sampling occurred at initial diagnosis, before any treatment.

Findings and caveats of the study: Most thyroid clonotypes expanded above 0.001 appeared in blood too.

In this sample, this clonotype turned up many times. Its specificity is not known. Researchers took RNA transcripts and amplified the TCR beta CDR3 regions from them. The HTBI primer set was used in a first-round RT-PCR of the TCR CDR3. One entry per CDR3 protein, called by TCRdb with MiXCR from the multiplex PCR reads. The sample yields around 420,000 distinct CDR3 sequences, roughly 15% seen once. This CDR3 comprises 14 residues. J was trimmed by 5 bases and V by 6 bases; bases with no gene match: 7. Germline-derived CDR1 and CDR2 are MNHNS and SASEGT. The sequenced sample consisted of blood. The sequence was obtained from a woman in her late teens or twenties with Graves' hyperthyroidism. This chain uses TRBV6-1 with TRBJ2-3, with 8 bases that match TRBD2. The CDR3 here is CASSKTREGDTQYF. In nucleotides, the CDR3 is TGTGCCAGCAGCAAAACACGGGAGGGAGATACGCAGTATTTT.